Listed below are T cell receptor beta chains from one sample, sequenced in a study of neoadjuvant anti-PD-1 for oral cavity cancer. This table comes from immunoSEQ multiplex PCR, and its TCRdb copy is limited to in-frame clones, with some not included. This sample has about 68,000 clones; about 85% occur once, and the top ten carry about 3.7%. The specimen was PBMCs, collected after nivolumab (anti-PD-1) treatment. Receptors were obtained from a person aged 40 to 85 with oral cavity squamous cell carcinoma. Both conserved end residues are part of each CDR3. A D gene is named only where the DNA matches it firmly. Some rows mark clone size as missing; the rest say once, few, many or name a class of expanded clone.

NA	TRBJ1-4	TRBV4-2	NA	CASSQDQQGTNEKLFF	TGTGCCAGCAGCCAAGATCAGCAGGGAACTAATGAAAAACTGTTTTTT
NA	TRBJ2-1	TRBV7-6	NA	CASSSGVIEQFF	TGTGCCAGCAGTTCGGGGGTCATAGAGCAGTTCTTC
few	TRBJ1-2	TRBV29-1	TRBD1	CSVGGTGTGAYGYTF	TGCAGCGTTGGTGGGACAGGGACCGGAGCCTATGGCTACACCTTC
NA	TRBJ2-5	TRBV30	NA	CAWSQSLSETQYF	TGTGCCTGGAGCCAATCCCTTTCAGAGACCCAGTACTTC
NA	TRBJ2-1	TRBV28	NA	CASSPRSLGQFF	TGTGCCAGCAGTCCCCGTAGCCTCGGGCAGTTCTTC
NA	TRBJ2-7	TRBV5-1	NA	CASSLDQSSYEQYF	TGCGCCAGCAGCTTGGATCAGAGCTCCTACGAGCAGTACTTC
NA	TRBJ2-1	TRBV11-2	NA	CASSSLPPGYDYNEQFF	TGTGCCAGCAGCTCACTCCCTCCAGGCTATGACTACAATGAGCAGTTCTTC
NA	TRBJ2-7	TRBV11-2	TRBD2	CASSFVAGGPSGEQYF	TGTGCCAGCAGCTTTGTGGCGGGAGGGCCCTCGGGCGAGCAGTACTTC
NA	TRBJ1-2	TRBV7-2	TRBD1	CASSPGTGGALTGYTF	TGTGCCAGCAGCCCTGGGACAGGAGGGGCTCTCACTGGCTACACCTTC
NA	TRBJ2-7	TRBV28	TRBD1	CASKGQGSYEQYF	TGTGCCAGCAAGGGACAGGGATCCTACGAGCAGTACTTC
once	TRBJ2-3	TRBV29-1	NA	CSALGWAADTQYF	TGCAGCGCCCTGGGGTGGGCGGCAGATACGCAGTATTTT
NA	TRBJ2-1	TRBV9	NA	CASSGPGPWGYNEQFF	TGTGCCAGCAGCGGGCCCGGGCCCTGGGGATACAATGAGCAGTTCTTC
medium-sized	TRBJ1-5	TRBV5-1	TRBD1	CASSPGTGDSNQPQHF	TGCGCCAGCAGCCCCGGGACAGGGGATAGCAATCAGCCCCAGCATTTT
NA	TRBJ1-1	TRBV7-9	NA	CASSLDGSVTEAFF	TGTGCCAGCAGCTTAGATGGTTCAGTCACTGAAGCTTTCTTT
NA	TRBJ2-2	TRBV27	TRBD2	CASSPLAGGETGELFF	TGTGCCAGCAGTCCACTAGCGGGAGGTGAGACCGGGGAGCTGTTTTTT
NA	TRBJ2-1	TRBV10-3	NA	CAISESDEQFF	TGTGCCATCAGTGAGTCCGATGAGCAGTTCTTC
NA	TRBJ2-5	TRBV19	TRBD2	CASSIDHRLAGAQYF	TGTGCCAGTAGTATAGATCATCGGCTAGCGGGGGCCCAGTACTTC
once	TRBJ2-7	TRBV5-8	TRBD1	CASSSGQGGSEQYF	TGTGCCAGCAGCTCGGGACAGGGGGGCAGCGAGCAGTACTTC
NA	TRBJ2-3	TRBV11-1	TRBD1	CASSEWDRDGTDTQYF	TGTGCCAGCAGCGAATGGGACAGGGACGGCACAGATACGCAGTATTTT
NA	TRBJ1-2	TRBV5-1	TRBD1	CASSPGQYYGYTF	TGCGCCAGCAGCCCGGGACAGTACTATGGCTACACCTTC
few	TRBJ2-7	TRBV9	NA	CASSVLSGYEQYF	TGTGCCAGCAGCGTCTTAAGCGGCTACGAGCAGTACTTC